A selection of T cell receptor beta chains follows, all from one sample in a study of human T cells and chemical hapten exposure. One entry per CDR3 protein results from TCRdb running MiXCR on the RACE reads. The sample carries over 300,000 distinct CDR3 sequences, about 5.1% recorded once. The starting material was whole blood, obtained in connection with sensitization to the hapten diphenylcyclopropenone (DPC). The receptors come from a woman in her forties or fifties with alopecia areata. Some clones in this sample may be carry-over from other donors' samples. Each CDR3 is given with its conserved first and last residue. The order of the fields is clone size, V gene, J gene, D gene, CDR3 DNA, CDR3 protein. A D gene is named only where the DNA matches it firmly. Some rows have no size entry. The others give once, few or many, or a class for an expanded clone.

>-|TRBV4-1|TRBJ1-5|-
TGCGCCAGCAGCCTGGGACATTTTAGCAATCAGCCCCAGCATTTT
CASSLGHFSNQPQHF
>many|TRBV7-3|TRBJ2-2|-
TGTGCCAGCAGCTCAACCGGGGCTTCACGCGGGGAGCTGTTTTTT
CASSSTGASRGELFF
>many|TRBV5-1|TRBJ2-3|-
TGCGCCTCGGCGCGGGGGCCTTTCGGAGATACGCAGTATTTT
CASARGPFGDTQYF
>few|TRBV29-1|TRBJ1-1|-
TGCAGCGCCTGGACGGGGCTCGGGGACACTGAAGCTTTCTTT
CSAWTGLGDTEAFF
>many|TRBV7-2|TRBJ2-1|TRBD2
TGTGCCAGCAGCAGCGGGGGGGTAGCCAATGAGCAGTTCTTC
CASSSGGVANEQFF
>many|TRBV20-1|TRBJ2-4|TRBD2
TGCAGTGCTCCCGGACTAGCGGGAGCCAAAAACATTCAGTACTTC
CSAPGLAGAKNIQYF
>many|TRBV20-1|TRBJ2-3|TRBD2
TGCAGTGCTGCCTTACTAGCGGGAAGCACAGATACGCAGTATTTT
CSAALLAGSTDTQYF
>-|TRBV19|TRBJ2-3|-
TGTGCCAGTAACCCTTGGCCCTCGGGGCCAGATACGCAGTATTTT
CASNPWPSGPDTQYF
>many|TRBV10-3|TRBJ2-3|-
TGTGCCATCCGCAGAGGGCAAAGCACAGATACGCAGTATTTT
CAIRRGQSTDTQYF
>-|TRBV12-3/TRBV12-4|TRBJ1-2|-
TGTGCCAGCAGGCCAGGGACGGCTAGGGATGGCTACACCTTC
CASRPGTARDGYTF